The entry below gives a single T cell receptor beta chain sequence along with its context. The Seattle patients, enrolled during active infection, were followed longitudinally. The data derive from a study of blood T cell repertoires in COVID-19. At the level of the study: The study drew acute and convalescent COVID-19 samples from the United States, Italy and Spain. T cells, B-cell-depleted T cells, or PBMCs provided the cDNA or gDNA that served as material.

The CDR3 runs 13 residues. Germline-derived CDR1 and CDR2 are SGHTA and FQGTGA. V was shortened by 2 bases and J by 6 bases, with 9 bases between the two germline ends. Clones were sequenced by immunoSEQ multiplex PCR, and TCRdb holds only the in-frame ones, with some missing. Among roughly 29,000 clones listed, 90% to 95% were seen once. The source of this sequence is a woman in her 70s with COVID-19, enrolled during active disease. This chain connects TRBV7-3 to TRBJ2-3; TRBD1 is a possible D gene (6 bases). The sequencing sample was made of peripheral blood. The CDR3 protein is CASSLAGQDTQYF. CDR3 in DNA: TGTGCCAGCAGCTTAGCCGGACAGGATACGCAGTATTTT.